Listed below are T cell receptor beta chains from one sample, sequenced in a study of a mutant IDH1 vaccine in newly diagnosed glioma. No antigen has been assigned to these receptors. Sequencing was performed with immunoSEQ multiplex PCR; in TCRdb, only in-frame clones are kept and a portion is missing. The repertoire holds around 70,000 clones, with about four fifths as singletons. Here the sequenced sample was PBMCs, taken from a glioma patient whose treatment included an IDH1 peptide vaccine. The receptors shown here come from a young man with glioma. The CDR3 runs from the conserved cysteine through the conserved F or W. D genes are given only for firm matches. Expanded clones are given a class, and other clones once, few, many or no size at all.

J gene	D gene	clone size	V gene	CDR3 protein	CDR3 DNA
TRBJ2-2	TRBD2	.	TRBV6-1	CASSRREDAGELFF	TGTGCCAGCAGCAGGCGGGAGGACGCCGGGGAGCTGTTTTTT
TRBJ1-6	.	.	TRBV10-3	CAISEQTDNSPLHF	TGTGCCATCAGTGAGCAGACTGATAATTCACCCCTCCACTTT
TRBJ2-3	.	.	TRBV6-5	CASTKWDGGGDTQYF	TGTGCCAGCACCAAATGGGACGGAGGGGGAGATACGCAGTATTTT
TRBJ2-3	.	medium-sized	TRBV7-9	CASSSVGRRARTDTQYF	TGTGCCAGCAGCTCCGTTGGTCGGCGGGCCCGCACAGATACGCAGTATTTT
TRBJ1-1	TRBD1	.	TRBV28	CASKRGQINTEAFF	TGTGCCAGCAAACGGGGACAGATTAACACTGAAGCTTTCTTT
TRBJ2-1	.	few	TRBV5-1	CASSSGFEQFF	TGCGCCAGCAGCTCAGGGTTTGAGCAGTTCTTC
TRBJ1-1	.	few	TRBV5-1	CASSLYTTGYTEAFF	TGCGCCAGCAGCTTGTATACTACTGGGTACACTGAAGCTTTCTTT
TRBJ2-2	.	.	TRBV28	CASSVLNTGELFF	TGTGCCAGCAGTGTGCTCAACACCGGGGAGCTGTTTTTT
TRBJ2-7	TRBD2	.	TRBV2	CASQLPGLAPNSYEQYF	TGTGCCAGCCAACTACCGGGACTAGCCCCGAACTCCTACGAGCAGTACTTC
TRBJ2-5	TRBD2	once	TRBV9	CASSDPRTSGGPTETQYF	TGTGCCAGCAGCGATCCCCGGACTAGCGGGGGCCCGACGGAGACCCAGTACTTC
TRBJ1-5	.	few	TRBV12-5	CASGDPQPQHF	TGTGCTAGTGGTGACCCCCAGCCCCAGCATTTT
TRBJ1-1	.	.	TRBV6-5	CASKWGGGNTEAFF	TGTGCCAGCAAGTGGGGGGGAGGAAACACTGAAGCTTTCTTT
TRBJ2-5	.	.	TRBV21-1	CASSKGGWDVRETQYF	TGTGCCAGCAGCAAAGGCGGGTGGGACGTCAGGGAGACCCAGTACTTC
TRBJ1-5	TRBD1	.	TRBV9	CASSSGTGRNNQPQHF	TGTGCCAGCAGCTCCGGGACAGGGCGTAACAATCAGCCCCAGCATTTT